The rows below give T cell receptor beta chains drawn from one sample of a study of blood T cells in healthy people across ages. TCRdb processed the 5' RACE reads anew with MiXCR; each CDR3 protein has one entry. Here the sample spans hundreds of thousands of distinct CDR3 sequences, roughly 20% being singletons. Sequences were obtained from blood. These receptors all come from a man in his sixties or seventies in good health. The CDR3 runs from the conserved cysteine through the conserved F or W. A D gene is named only where the DNA matches it firmly. Not every row has a clone size; where given, it reads once, few, many or a size class.

D	V	size	J	CDR3	DNA
.	TRBV27	many	TRBJ2-7	CASTQGYEQYF	TGTGCCAGCACCCAAGGCTACGAGCAGTACTTC
.	TRBV6-1	few	TRBJ1-5	CAACPGSGAQHF	TGTGCCGCATGCCCCGGGAGCGGGGCCCAGCATTTT
TRBD2	TRBV29-1	.	TRBJ2-3	CNVELVAGVPDTQYF	TGCAACGTTGAACTAGTAGCGGGAGTTCCAGATACGCAGTATTTT
TRBD2	TRBV6-2/TRBV6-3	.	TRBJ2-5	CASSAASGYNERFF	TGTGCCAGCAGTGCTGCTAGCGGGTACAATGAGCGGTTCTTC
TRBD2	TRBV7-3	.	TRBJ2-2	CASSLAGGPVGELFF	TGTGCCAGCAGCTTAGCGGGAGGGCCGGTCGGGGAGCTGTTTTTT
TRBD2	TRBV12-3/TRBV12-4	.	TRBJ2-4	CASSSRLAGGINIQYF	TGTGCCAGCAGTTCACGACTAGCGGGAGGTATAAACATTCAGTACTTC
.	TRBV2	few	TRBJ2-3	CASSETLRKSTDTQYF	TGTGCCAGCAGTGAAACGTTACGGAAGAGCACAGATACGCAGTATTTT
.	TRBV29-1	few	TRBJ1-1	CSVEGQEEAFF	TGCAGCGTTGAAGGACAGGAAGAAGCTTTCTTT
.	TRBV4-3	many	TRBJ2-7	CASSLDTETYEQYF	TGCGCCAGCAGCCTGGACACGGAGACCTACGAGCAGTACTTC
TRBD2	TRBV13	.	TRBJ2-4	CASSLGTSGRAAGKNIQYF	TGTGCCAGCAGCTTAGGCACTAGCGGGAGGGCCGCAGGCAAAAACATTCAGTACTTC
.	TRBV24-1	.	TRBJ2-1	CATSGGWAGNEQFF	TGTGCCACCAGTGGGGGGTGGGCAGGCAATGAGCAGTTCTTC
.	TRBV20-1	few	TRBJ2-7	CSACRVPGKEQYF	TGCAGTGCTTGCCGAGTCCCTGGGAAAGAGCAGTACTTC
.	TRBV12-3/TRBV12-4	few	TRBJ1-5	CASSTQGIQPQHF	TGTGCCAGCAGTACCCAGGGGATTCAGCCCCAGCATTTT
TRBD2	TRBV5-8	.	TRBJ2-5	CASGLVETQYF	TGTGCCAGCGGACTAGTAGAGACCCAGTACTTC
TRBD2	TRBV18	.	TRBJ2-1	CASSTLAGTYNEQFF	TGTGCCAGCTCAACCCTAGCGGGGACTTACAATGAGCAGTTCTTC
TRBD2	TRBV7-2	many	TRBJ2-1	CASSFSASGSPEQFF	TGTGCCAGCAGCTTTTCGGCTAGCGGGAGTCCTGAGCAGTTCTTC
.	TRBV9	few	TRBJ2-1	CASSVGEYNEQFF	TGTGCCAGCAGCGTAGGTGAATACAATGAGCAGTTCTTC
TRBD1	TRBV24-1	few	TRBJ2-1	CATRDRGYNEQFF	TGTGCCACCAGAGACAGGGGCTACAATGAGCAGTTCTTC
TRBD1	TRBV7-8	few	TRBJ2-5	CASSLVSGTGVETQYF	TGTGCCAGCAGCTTGGTGTCCGGGACAGGGGTTGAGACCCAGTACTTC
.	TRBV20-1	.	TRBJ2-5	CSAMRTEQETQYF	TGCAGTGCTATGAGGACAGAGCAAGAGACCCAGTACTTC
TRBD2	TRBV12-3/TRBV12-4	many	TRBJ2-3	CASSFRTSGTDTQYF	TGTGCCAGCAGTTTTCGGACTAGCGGCACAGATACGCAGTATTTT
.	TRBV27	few	TRBJ2-3	CASSPSPGGGRDTQYF	TGTGCCAGCAGTCCTTCGCCAGGAGGGGGCAGGGATACGCAGTATTTT
TRBD2	TRBV20-1	.	TRBJ2-3	CSANTSGRTDTQYF	TGCAGTGCTAATACTAGCGGGAGAACAGATACGCAGTATTTT
TRBD2	TRBV6-1	few	TRBJ2-1	CASSTGLAGGRSDEQFF	TGTGCCAGCAGCACGGGACTAGCGGGAGGGAGGTCCGATGAGCAGTTCTTC
.	TRBV29-1	many	TRBJ2-5	CSVEGGGETQYF	TGCAGCGTTGAAGGGGGCGGAGAGACCCAGTACTTC
TRBD1	TRBV3-1	.	TRBJ1-1	CASSPWTGPMRTEAFF	TGTGCCAGCAGCCCCTGGACAGGCCCAATGAGGACTGAAGCTTTCTTT
.	TRBV12-3/TRBV12-4	few	TRBJ1-6	CASRDNGRGRDSPLHF	TGTGCCAGCAGAGATAACGGCAGGGGAAGGGATTCACCCCTCCACTTT
.	TRBV6-5	few	TRBJ2-7	CTSSLVSSYEQYF	TGTACCAGCAGTTTGGTGAGCTCCTACGAGCAGTACTTC
TRBD2	TRBV6-5	few	TRBJ2-7	CASSTRTRLREQYF	TGTGCCAGCAGTACCCGGACTAGATTGCGCGAGCAGTACTTC
.	TRBV18	many	TRBJ2-3	CASSPRTGVPDTQYF	TGTGCCAGCTCACCACGGACGGGAGTTCCTGATACGCAGTATTTT
TRBD2	TRBV12-3/TRBV12-4	.	TRBJ2-5	CASSPGLAFQETQYF	TGTGCCAGCAGTCCGGGACTAGCGTTCCAAGAGACCCAGTACTTC
.	TRBV9	few	TRBJ1-3	CASSVYAVKTGNTLYF	TGTGCCAGCAGCGTTTATGCGGTCAAGACTGGAAACACCCTATATTTT
.	TRBV29-1	.	TRBJ1-1	CSVESGSTEAFF	TGCAGCGTTGAGTCCGGGTCCACTGAAGCTTTCTTT
.	TRBV28	.	TRBJ1-6	CASSSPAPGGSPLHF	TGTGCCAGCAGTTCCCCGGCGCCAGGCGGTTCACCCCTCCACTTT
TRBD1	TRBV15	.	TRBJ2-7	CATSIDRASSYEQYF	TGTGCCACCAGCATAGACAGGGCTTCGTCCTACGAGCAGTACTTC
TRBD1	TRBV27	.	TRBJ2-7	CASSSTTGTGIHEQYF	TGTGCCAGCAGTTCGACCACCGGGACAGGGATTCACGAGCAGTACTTC
TRBD1	TRBV7-9	.	TRBJ2-4	CASSSHAGGIQYF	TGTGCCAGCAGCTCCCACGCAGGGGGCATTCAGTACTTC
.	TRBV3-1	few	TRBJ1-1	CASSQPSMNTEAFF	TGTGCCAGCAGCCAACCGAGTATGAACACTGAAGCTTTCTTT
.	TRBV27	many	TRBJ1-2	CASSLQVNYGYTF	TGTGCCAGCAGTCTACAGGTGAACTATGGCTACACCTTC
TRBD2	TRBV6-2/TRBV6-3	few	TRBJ2-1	CASSYSISGSYNEQFF	TGTGCCAGCAGTTACTCGATTAGCGGGTCGTACAATGAGCAGTTCTTC
TRBD1	TRBV6-2/TRBV6-3	.	TRBJ2-5	CASRLQGLETQYF	TGTGCCAGCAGACTACAGGGGTTAGAGACCCAGTACTTC
.	TRBV7-2	.	TRBJ2-3	CASSRNTDTQYF	TGTGCCAGCAGCCGGAACACAGATACGCAGTATTTT
TRBD1	TRBV4-1	many	TRBJ2-5	CASSQETGRWETQYF	TGCGCCAGCAGCCAGGAGACAGGGCGGTGGGAGACCCAGTACTTC
.	TRBV20-1	.	TRBJ2-5	CSARGLGQAPQETQYF	TGCAGTGCTAGGGGTTTAGGGCAGGCCCCGCAAGAGACCCAGTACTTC
.	TRBV5-1	many	TRBJ2-6	CASSLNQPGANVLTF	TGCGCCAGCAGCTTGAATCAACCTGGGGCCAACGTCCTGACTTTC
TRBD1	TRBV24-1	few	TRBJ2-1	CATSDQTTGAGEQFF	TGTGCCACCAGTGATCAAACGACAGGGGCGGGTGAGCAGTTCTTC
TRBD1	TRBV11-2	many	TRBJ2-3	CASSLGTGTDTQYF	TGCGCCAGCAGCTTGGGGACAGGCACAGATACGCAGTATTTT
.	TRBV4-3	.	TRBJ2-3	CASSQVYQGEDTQYF	TGCGCCAGCAGCCAAGTGTACCAGGGTGAAGATACGCAGTATTTT
.	TRBV6-2/TRBV6-3	few	TRBJ2-7	CASTQAAGGEQYF	TGTGCCAGCACCCAAGCGGCTGGAGGCGAGCAGTACTTC
.	TRBV5-1	few	TRBJ2-7	CASSYIPGSYEQYF	TGCGCCAGCAGCTACATACCAGGGTCCTACGAGCAGTACTTC
TRBD2	TRBV20-1	few	TRBJ2-5	CSVGVAGGPEKTQYF	TGCAGTGTCGGAGTAGCGGGAGGGCCAGAAAAGACCCAGTACTTC
TRBD2	TRBV4-3	many	TRBJ2-1	CASSQDNSGILNEQFF	TGCGCCAGCAGCCAAGATAATAGCGGGATATTAAATGAGCAGTTCTTC
TRBD2	TRBV7-2	few	TRBJ2-2	CASSLRGGLAVTGELFF	TGTGCCAGCAGCTTAAGGGGGGGACTAGCAGTTACCGGGGAGCTGTTTTTT
TRBD2	TRBV25-1	.	TRBJ2-7	CASSETRTSGSPYEQYF	TGTGCCAGCAGTGAGACGAGGACTAGCGGGAGCCCCTACGAGCAGTACTTC
TRBD1	TRBV28	.	TRBJ2-1	CASSRGTGGLYNEQFF	TGTGCCAGCAGTCGAGGAACAGGGGGCTTGTACAATGAGCAGTTCTTC
.	TRBV2	.	TRBJ2-5	CASSEANKGQQYF	TGTGCCAGCAGTGAAGCCAACAAGGGGCAGCAGTACTTC